A single sample is the source of the 18 T cell receptor beta chains below, sequenced in a study of blood T cell repertoires in COVID-19. This table comes from immunoSEQ multiplex PCR, and its TCRdb copy is limited to in-frame clones, with some not included. The table includes hundreds of thousands of clones, 70% to 90% detected once. The material sequenced was peripheral blood. The receptor set was obtained from a woman aged 45-65 years with active or convalescent COVID-19.

This chain links TRBV4-1 with TRBJ1-4; 10 positions agree with TRBD1. Looked up from germline, CDR1 is MGHRA and CDR2 is YSYEKL. The CDR3 extends over 18 amino acids. J was trimmed by 4 bases and V by 3 bases; bases with no gene match: 11. This CDR3 reads CASSHKKDRGYGNEKLFF. DNA for the CDR3: TGCGCCAGCAGCCACAAGAAGGACAGGGGGTATGGTAATGAAAAACTGTTTTTT.

V and J are TRBV19 and TRBJ2-2, with 8 bases matching TRBD1. Germline CDR1 and CDR2: LNHDA and SQIVND (reference sequence). The CDR3 extends over 14 amino acids. Trimming took 8 bases from V and 4 from J; bases not matched to a gene: 6. CDR3 loop: CASLDRGGTGELFF. For the CDR3, the DNA is TGTGCCAGTCTAGACAGGGGTGGCACCGGGGAGCTGTTTTTT.

In its sample, this clone was seen once. The chain combines TRBV19 with TRBJ2-1; unclear D gene. CDR1 and CDR2 (germline): LNHDA, SQIVND (reference sequence). This CDR3 region has 12 residues. Trimming cost V 3 bases and J 5 bases, with 5 bases left between them. The CDR3 nucleotides are TGTGCCAGTAGTATCCTAAACAATGAGCAGTTCTTC. Its protein product is CASSILNNEQFF.

This chain connects TRBV6-2 or TRBV6-3 to TRBJ2-3, with TRBD1 matching over 11 bases. The CDR3 runs 16 residues. Trimming at V came to 0 bases and at J to 4 bases, leaving 3 bases not matched to a gene. CDR1 and CDR2 from the germline V gene are MNHEY and SVGEGT. In DNA, the CDR3 is TGTGCCAGCAGTTACTCTCGGACAGGGGGCGCAGATACGCAGTATTTT. It encodes CASSYSRTGGADTQYF.

This chain joins TRBV24-1 and TRBJ1-2; possible D gene TRBD1, 6 bases. CDR1 KGHDR and CDR2 SFDVKD come from the germline V gene. The CDR3 length is 13 residues. Trimming pared 6 bases from V and 8 bases from J, leaving 15 bases between. The CDR3 region has the DNA TGTGCCACCAGTACCGACACAGGGAGAGGCTACACCTTC. Amino acid sequence: CATSTDTGRGYTF.

In regard to this clone: Other DNA sequences of this sample code for an identical CDR3. The gene calls are TRBV7-9 and TRBJ1-5; 7 nucleotides agree with TRBD1. With V trimmed by 5 bases and J by 5 bases, 3 bases remained unmatched. CDR1 and CDR2 (germline): SEHNR, FQNEAQ (reference sequence). CDR3 length: 13 residues. The CDR3 DNA reads TGTGCCAGCAGCAGGGACAGAGATCAGCCCCAGCATTTT. Its translation: CASSRDRDQPQHF.

This clone was picked up a small number of times. The rearrangement links TRBV4-3 to TRBJ1-3, with D perhaps matching TRBD1 (5 bases). From germline, CDR1 is LGHNA and CDR2 YSLEER. V lost 0 bases, J lost 2 bases, and 11 bases lay in between. The CDR3 contains 16 residues. The chain's CDR3 is CASSQDWSGPGNTIYF. The CDR3 DNA reads TGCGCCAGCAGCCAAGATTGGTCAGGGCCTGGAAACACCATATATTTT.

The genes are TRBV7-9 and TRBJ2-7; possible D gene TRBD1, 6 bases. The CDR3 is 16 residues long. The germline V gene encodes CDR1 SEHNR and CDR2 FQNEAQ (reference sequence). Trimming cost V 4 bases and J 2 bases, with 18 bases left between them. Written as DNA, the CDR3 is TGTGCCAGCAGCTCCCACTTCGGGGACACCCCCTACGAGCAGTACTTC. It specifies CASSSHFGDTPYEQYF.

The chain has TRBV7-3 and TRBJ2-3; D not certain. Trimming removed 5 bases from V and 0 bases from J, with 12 bases in between. The CDR3 loop spans 15 amino acids. Looked up from germline, CDR1 is SGHTA and CDR2 is FQGTGA. CDR3 region: CASSTRQASTDTQYF. The CDR3 DNA reads TGTGCCAGCAGCACACGGCAGGCTAGCACAGATACGCAGTATTTT.

The chain combines TRBV5-1 with TRBJ2-1; 8 nucleotides line up with TRBD2. In germline, CDR1 is SGHRS, CDR2 YFSETQ. The CDR3 consists of 16 residues. The ends lost 4 bases at V and 6 bases at J; junction bases unmatched: 12. The CDR3 coding sequence is TGCGCCAGCAGCCTTCGAACGGGAGGGGGGGCCAATGAGCAGTTCTTC. The encoded protein is CASSLRTGGGANEQFF. Together with reference TRBV5-1 and TRBJ2-1, the CDR3 gives the full variable domain: KAGVTQTPRYLIKTRGQQVTLSCSPISGHRSVSWYQQTPGQGLQFLFEYFSETQRNKGNFPGRFSGRQFSNSRSEMNVSTLELGDSALYLCASSLRTGGGANEQFFGPGTRLTVL.

Written as DNA, the CDR3 is TGTGCCAGCTCACCTTCAGGGGCGGACGAGCAGTACTTC. It translates to CASSPSGADEQYF. The chain carries TRBV18 and TRBJ2-7; a possible D gene is TRBD1 (6 bases). This CDR3 has 13 amino acids. The germline V gene encodes CDR1 KGHSH and CDR2 LQKENI. Trimming took 3 bases from V and 5 from J, leaving 11 bases between them.

This clone was found once. This sequence joins TRBV2 and TRBJ2-7, with 7 bases matching TRBD1. The CDR3 contains 14 residues. Trimming at V came to 6 bases and at J to 2 bases, leaving 7 bases not matched to a gene. Germline CDR1 reads SNHLY; CDR2 reads FYNNEI. The CDR3 loop reads CASRATGQAYEQYF. Here the CDR3 DNA reads TGTGCCAGCAGGGCGACAGGGCAAGCCTACGAGCAGTACTTC.

V and J are TRBV28 and TRBJ1-1, with D possibly being TRBD1 (5 bases). This CDR3 has 14 amino acids. Deletions cut 4 bases from V and 4 bases from J, with 13 bases between. The germline V gene encodes CDR1 MDHEN and CDR2 SYDVKM. CDR3 region: CASSSGGTGTEAFF. CDR3 coding DNA: TGTGCCAGCAGTTCCGGGGGAACGGGCACTGAAGCTTTCTTT.

The chain combines TRBV3-1 (or the pseudogene TRBV3-2) with TRBJ2-7; D might be TRBD2 (6 bases). This CDR3 has 19 residues. Germline CDR1 reads LGHDT; CDR2 reads YNNKEL (reference sequence). With 0 bases removed from V and 3 bases from J, the gap between germline ends came to 24 bases. The CDR3 bases are TGTGCCAGCAGCCAAGATGGGGTTTACTACCGTAGGCGGGGCTACGAGCAGTACTTC. It codes for CASSQDGVYYRRRGYEQYF.

In this sample, this clone turned up once. The genes are TRBV11-2 and TRBJ2-7; possible D gene TRBD1, 5 bases. This CDR3 comprises 14 residues. V dropped 5 bases and J dropped 3 bases, with 14 bases sitting between them. CDR1 is SGHAT and CDR2 is FQNNGV in the germline V gene. The CDR3 loop is CASSPPTQGYEQYF. In nucleotides, the CDR3 is TGTGCCAGCAGCCCCCCTACCCAGGGCTACGAGCAGTACTTC.

This clone was observed once. J is TRBJ1-2 and V is TRBV30, with 7 positions matching TRBD1. Looked up from germline, CDR1 is GTSNPN and CDR2 is SVGIG (reference sequence). J gave up 7 bases and V 4 bases, and 3 bases lay outside the gene matches. This CDR3 contains 11 residues. As DNA, the CDR3 is TGTGCCTGGACAGACAGGGCTGGCTACACCTTC. It specifies CAWTDRAGYTF.

The V call is TRBV7-9, the J call TRBJ2-1, with 13 bases lining up with TRBD2. This CDR3 is built from 16 residues. Germline V gene data show CDR1 as SEHNR and CDR2 as FQNEAQ (reference sequence). V lost 5 bases and J lost 8; bases outside the gene matches: 9. The CDR3 sequence: CASSRGLAGEFYEQFF. The DNA of the CDR3 is TGTGCCAGCAGCCGAGGACTAGCGGGAGAGTTTTATGAGCAGTTCTTC.

The gene calls are TRBV5-1 and TRBJ1-4, with 7 bases lining up with TRBD1. The CDR3 loop spans 14 amino acids. The junction had 7 bases not matched to a gene; V was cut back by 0 bases and J by 11 bases. Germline CDR1 reads SGHRS; CDR2 reads YFSETQ. The CDR3 DNA follows: TGCGCCAGCAGCTTGGGGCAGGGGGTAGAGAAACTGTTTTTT. As protein: CASSLGQGVEKLFF.